This entry lists 2 T cell receptor beta chains sequenced from one sample in a study of regulatory T cells in long-lasting Graves disease (dated by TCRdb to the early 2020s). Library method: multiplex PCR. The run used an Illumina HiSeq 4000. CDR3 regions were amplified by Arm-PCR with iRepertoire HTBI primers to construct TCR beta libraries. TCRdb trimmed public reads at Q25 via fastp, called clones via MiXCR and kept in-frame beta chains. CDR3 protein sequences are deduplicated, and each keeps its most common genes and DNA. The sample table shows about 530,000 distinct CDR3 sequences, and about 16% are seen once. 20% to 25% of the sample is in the top ten clones. Explained via the paper, the time point label denotes: newly diagnosed GD, antithyroid drugs for less than 3 months. For both TCR sequencing and RNA sequencing, RNA was extracted from PBMCs using TRIzol. The same data also contributed to another study, on T cells in Graves' hyperthyroidism and ophthalmopathy.

The material was peripheral blood mononuclear cells (PBMCs), obtained at new diagnosis, from a patient treated with antithyroid drugs. The receptors derive from a woman in her forties or fifties with Graves disease. Donor details come from another sample of the same person, matched by shared clones.

This clonotype came up many times. This chain links TRBV2 with TRBJ1-1; D gene unclear. Trimming removed 1 base at V and 1 base at J, with 7 bases between. The CDR3 covers 14 residues. Per germline, CDR1 SNHLY and CDR2 FYNNEI. The CDR3 here is CASSEGYRNTEAFF. For the CDR3, the DNA is TGTGCCAGCAGTGAAGGGTACAGGAACACTGAAGCTTTCTTT.

This clonotype was seen many times. The chain uses TRBV28 and TRBJ1-1; no firm D call. Between the trimmed V and J ends, which lost 7 bases and 2 bases, there was a span of 20 bases. Germline values: CDR1 MDHEN, CDR2 SYDVKM. The length of the CDR3 is 16 residues. CDR3 in DNA: TGTGCCAGCACCACCCCGGGGTTCTCAGCTAACACTGAAGCTTTCTTT. Encoded protein: CASTTPGFSANTEAFF.